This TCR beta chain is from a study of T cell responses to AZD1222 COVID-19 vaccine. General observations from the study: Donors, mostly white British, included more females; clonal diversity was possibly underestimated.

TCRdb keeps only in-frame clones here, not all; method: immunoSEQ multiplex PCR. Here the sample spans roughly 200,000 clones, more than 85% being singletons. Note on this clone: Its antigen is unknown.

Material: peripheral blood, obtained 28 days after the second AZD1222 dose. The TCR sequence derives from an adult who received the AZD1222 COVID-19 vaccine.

CDR3 amino acids: CATSTSFVGDEKLFF. DNA for the CDR3: TGTGCCACCAGCACTTCTTTTGTAGGGGATGAAAAACTGTTTTTT. The V call is TRBV15, the J call TRBJ1-4; a possible D gene is TRBD1 (5 bases). The CDR3 runs 15 residues. Germline-derived CDR1 and CDR2 are LNHNV and YYDKDF (reference sequence). Trimming left V 4 bases short and J 6 bases short, with 15 bases between.